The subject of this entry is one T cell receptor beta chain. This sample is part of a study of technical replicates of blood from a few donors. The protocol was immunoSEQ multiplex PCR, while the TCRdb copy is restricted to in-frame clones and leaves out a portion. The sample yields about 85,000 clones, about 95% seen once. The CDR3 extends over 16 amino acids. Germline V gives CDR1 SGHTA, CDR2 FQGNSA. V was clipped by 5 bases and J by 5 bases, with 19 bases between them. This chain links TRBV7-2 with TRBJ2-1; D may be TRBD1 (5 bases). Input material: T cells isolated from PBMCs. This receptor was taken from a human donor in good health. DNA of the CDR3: TGTGCCAGCAGCAAGCCAGTGACAGTTACGAACAATGAGCAGTTCTTC. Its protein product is CASSKPVTVTNNEQFF.